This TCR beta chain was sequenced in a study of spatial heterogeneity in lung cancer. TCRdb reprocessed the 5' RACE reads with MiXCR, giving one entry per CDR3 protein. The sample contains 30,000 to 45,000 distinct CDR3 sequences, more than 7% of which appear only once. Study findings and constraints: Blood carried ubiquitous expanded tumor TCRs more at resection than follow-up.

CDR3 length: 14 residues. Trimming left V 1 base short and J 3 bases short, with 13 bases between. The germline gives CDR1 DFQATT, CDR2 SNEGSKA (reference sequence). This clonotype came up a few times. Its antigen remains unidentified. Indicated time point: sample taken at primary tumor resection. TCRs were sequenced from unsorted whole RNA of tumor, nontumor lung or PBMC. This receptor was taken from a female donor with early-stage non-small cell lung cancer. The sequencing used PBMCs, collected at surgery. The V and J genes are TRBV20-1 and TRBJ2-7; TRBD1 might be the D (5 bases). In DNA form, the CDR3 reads TGCAGTGCTAGAGCCCCCCGCAGGGTCTACGAGCAGTACTTC. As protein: CSARAPRRVYEQYF.